This TCR beta chain is drawn from a study of blood T cell repertoires in COVID-19. The wider study: Sites in the United States, Italy and Spain provided acute and convalescent COVID-19 samples. In each case, the material was cDNA or gDNA derived from T cells, B-cell-depleted T cells, or PBMCs.

Looked up from germline, CDR1 is KGHSH and CDR2 is LQKENI. The CDR3 has 16 residues. With V trimmed by 4 bases and J by 4 bases, 10 bases remained unmatched. In the original processing: Amplification of reference gene primers provided the estimated nucleated cell counts. Sequenced by immunoSEQ multiplex PCR; TCRdb stores in-frame clones only, minus some. V and J calls and clone size are those listed in that table; D and trimming were worked out from the DNA. The profile shows 200,000 to 300,000 clones, about 81% of them singletons. This clonotype originated in a woman between 55 and 75 years old with active or convalescent COVID-19. Sequenced input: peripheral blood. The gene calls are TRBV18 and TRBJ1-5; 7 bases map to TRBD1. The CDR3 here is CASSQGQALRNQPQHF. The CDR3 nucleotides are TGTGCCAGCTCACAAGGACAGGCCTTACGTAATCAGCCCCAGCATTTT.